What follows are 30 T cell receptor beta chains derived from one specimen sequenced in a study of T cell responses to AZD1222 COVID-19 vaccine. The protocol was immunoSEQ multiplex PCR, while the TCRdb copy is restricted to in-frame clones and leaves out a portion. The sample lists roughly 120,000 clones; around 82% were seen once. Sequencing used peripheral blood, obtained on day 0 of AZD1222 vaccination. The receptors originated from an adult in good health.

The CDR3 DNA reads TGTGCCAGCTCAATGGAGAACACTGAAGCTTTCTTT. This gives the protein CASSMENTEAFF. The genes are TRBV18 and TRBJ1-1; D gene ambiguous. V was shortened by 5 bases and J by 1 base, with 5 bases between the two germline ends. The germline gives CDR1 KGHSH, CDR2 LQKENI. The CDR3 has 12 amino acids.

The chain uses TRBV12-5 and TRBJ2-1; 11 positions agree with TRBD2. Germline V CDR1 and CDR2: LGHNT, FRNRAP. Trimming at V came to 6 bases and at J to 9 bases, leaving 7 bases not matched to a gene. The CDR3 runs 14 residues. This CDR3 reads CASGVSGGAAEQFF. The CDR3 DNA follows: TGTGCTAGTGGGGTTAGCGGGGGGGCCGCTGAGCAGTTCTTC.

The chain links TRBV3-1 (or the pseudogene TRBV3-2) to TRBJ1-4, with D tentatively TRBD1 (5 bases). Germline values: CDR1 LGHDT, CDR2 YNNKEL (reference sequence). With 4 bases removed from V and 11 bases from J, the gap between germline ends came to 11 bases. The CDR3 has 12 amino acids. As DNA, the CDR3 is TGTGCCAGCAGCCCCCATGCAGGGAAACTGTTTTTT. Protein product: CASSPHAGKLFF.

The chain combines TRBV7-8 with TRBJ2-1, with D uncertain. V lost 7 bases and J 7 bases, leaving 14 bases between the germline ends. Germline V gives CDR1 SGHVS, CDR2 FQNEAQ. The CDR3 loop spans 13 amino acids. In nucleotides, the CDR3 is TGTGCCAGCAACCAGCAGAACTGGAATGAGCAGTTCTTC. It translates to CASNQQNWNEQFF.

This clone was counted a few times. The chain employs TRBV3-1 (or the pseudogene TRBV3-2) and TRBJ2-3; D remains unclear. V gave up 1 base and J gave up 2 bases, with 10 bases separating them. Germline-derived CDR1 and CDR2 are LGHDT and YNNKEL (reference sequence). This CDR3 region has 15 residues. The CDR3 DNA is TGTGCCAGCAGCCAAGGGAGATTCTACACAGATACGCAGTATTTT. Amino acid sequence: CASSQGRFYTDTQYF.

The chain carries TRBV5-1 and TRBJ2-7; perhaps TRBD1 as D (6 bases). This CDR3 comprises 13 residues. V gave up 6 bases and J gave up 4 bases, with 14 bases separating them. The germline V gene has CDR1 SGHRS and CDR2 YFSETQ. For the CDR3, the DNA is TGCGCCAGCAACATACAGGGTGGATACGAGCAGTACTTC. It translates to CASNIQGGYEQYF.

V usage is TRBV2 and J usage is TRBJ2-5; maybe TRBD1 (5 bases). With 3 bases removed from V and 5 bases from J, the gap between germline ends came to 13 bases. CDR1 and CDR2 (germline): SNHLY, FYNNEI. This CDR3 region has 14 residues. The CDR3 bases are TGTGCCAGCAGTGAGGTTCAGGGCGGTGAGACCCAGTACTTC. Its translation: CASSEVQGGETQYF. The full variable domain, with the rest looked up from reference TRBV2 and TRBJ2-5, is EPEVTQTPSHQVTQMGQEVILRCVPISNHLYFYWYRQILGQKVEFLVSFYNNEISEKSEIFDDQFSVERPDGSNFTLKIRSTKLEDSAMYFCASSEVQGGETQYFGPGTRLLVL.

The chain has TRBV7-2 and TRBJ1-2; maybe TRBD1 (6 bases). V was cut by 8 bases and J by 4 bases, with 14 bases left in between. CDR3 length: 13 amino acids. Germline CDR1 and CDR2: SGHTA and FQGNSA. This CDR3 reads CASPTRDTYGYTF. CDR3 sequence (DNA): TGTGCCAGCCCCACCCGGGACACCTATGGCTACACCTTC.

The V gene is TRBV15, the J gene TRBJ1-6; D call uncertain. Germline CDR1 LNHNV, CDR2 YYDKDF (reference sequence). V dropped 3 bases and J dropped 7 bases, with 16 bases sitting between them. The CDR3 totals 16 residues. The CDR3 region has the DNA TGTGCCACCAGCAGCTCAGACATCCTCCTGAATTCACCCCTCCACTTT. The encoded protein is CATSSSDILLNSPLHF.

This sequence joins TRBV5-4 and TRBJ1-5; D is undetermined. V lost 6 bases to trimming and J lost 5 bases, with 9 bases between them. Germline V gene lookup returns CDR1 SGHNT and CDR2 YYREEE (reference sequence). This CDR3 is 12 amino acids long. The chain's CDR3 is CASKERDQPQHF. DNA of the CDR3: TGTGCCAGCAAGGAAAGGGATCAGCCCCAGCATTTT. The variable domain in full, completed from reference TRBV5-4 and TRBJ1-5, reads ETGVTQSPTHLIKTRGQQVTLRCSSQSGHNTVSWYQQALGQGPQFIFQYYREEENGRGNFPPRFSGLQFPNYSSELNVNALELDDSALYLCASKERDQPQHFGDGTRLSIL.

CDR3 residues: CASSLAGLVGYEQYF. For the CDR3, the DNA is TGCGCCAGCAGCTTGGCAGGACTGGTGGGTTACGAGCAGTACTTC. J is TRBJ2-7 and V is TRBV5-1; possibly TRBD2 for D (5 bases). The CDR3 covers 15 residues. V was cut by 0 bases and J by 4 bases, with 14 bases left in between. Germline CDR1 and CDR2: SGHRS and YFSETQ.

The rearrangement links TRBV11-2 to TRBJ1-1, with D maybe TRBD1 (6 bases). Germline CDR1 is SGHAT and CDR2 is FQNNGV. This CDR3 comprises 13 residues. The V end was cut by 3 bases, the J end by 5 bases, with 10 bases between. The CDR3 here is CASSFVGGTEAFF. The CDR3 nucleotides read TGTGCCAGCAGCTTCGTAGGGGGGACTGAAGCTTTCTTT.

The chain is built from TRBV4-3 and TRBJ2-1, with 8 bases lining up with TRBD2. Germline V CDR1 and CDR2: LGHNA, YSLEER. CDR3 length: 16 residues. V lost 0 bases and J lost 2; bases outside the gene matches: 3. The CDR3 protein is CASSQDPGRAYNEQFF. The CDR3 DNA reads TGCGCCAGCAGCCAAGACCCCGGGAGGGCCTACAATGAGCAGTTCTTC.

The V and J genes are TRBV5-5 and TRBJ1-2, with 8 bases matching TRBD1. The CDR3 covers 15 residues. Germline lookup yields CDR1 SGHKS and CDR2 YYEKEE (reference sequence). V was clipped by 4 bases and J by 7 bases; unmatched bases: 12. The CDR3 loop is CASSLITGGSSGYTF. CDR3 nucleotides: TGTGCCAGCAGCCTTATAACAGGGGGATCATCTGGCTACACCTTC.

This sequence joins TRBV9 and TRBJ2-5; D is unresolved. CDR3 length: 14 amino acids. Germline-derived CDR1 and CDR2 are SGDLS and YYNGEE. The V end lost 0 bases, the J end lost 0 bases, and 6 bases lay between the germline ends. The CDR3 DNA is TGTGCCAGCAGCGTAGACGATAACCAAGAGACCCAGTACTTC. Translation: CASSVDDNQETQYF.

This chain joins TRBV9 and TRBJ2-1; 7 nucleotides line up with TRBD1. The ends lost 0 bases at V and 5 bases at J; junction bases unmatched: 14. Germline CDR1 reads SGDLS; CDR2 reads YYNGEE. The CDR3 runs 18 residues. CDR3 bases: TGTGCCAGCAGCGTAGTGTCAGGGGGACCTCTTCCGAACAATGAGCAGTTCTTC. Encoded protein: CASSVVSGGPLPNNEQFF.

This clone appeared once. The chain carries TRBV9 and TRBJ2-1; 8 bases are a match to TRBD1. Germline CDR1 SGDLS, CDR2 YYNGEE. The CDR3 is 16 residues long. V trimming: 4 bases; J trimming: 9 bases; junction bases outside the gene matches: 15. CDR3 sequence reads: CASSSRTGSRVGEQFF. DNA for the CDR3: TGTGCCAGCAGCTCCAGGACAGGGAGCAGGGTTGGTGAGCAGTTCTTC. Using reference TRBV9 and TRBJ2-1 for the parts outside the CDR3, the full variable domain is DSGVTQTPKHLITATGQRVTLRCSPRSGDLSVYWYQQSLDQGLQFLIQYYNGEERAKGNILERFSAQQFPDLHSELNLSSLELGDSALYFCASSSRTGSRVGEQFFGPGTRLTVL.

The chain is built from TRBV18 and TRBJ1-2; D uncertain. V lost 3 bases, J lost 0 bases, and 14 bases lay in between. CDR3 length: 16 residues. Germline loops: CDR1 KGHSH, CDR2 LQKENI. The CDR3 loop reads CASSPRDPLANYGYTF. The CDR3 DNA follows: TGTGCCAGCTCACCCCGAGATCCGTTAGCTAACTATGGCTACACCTTC.

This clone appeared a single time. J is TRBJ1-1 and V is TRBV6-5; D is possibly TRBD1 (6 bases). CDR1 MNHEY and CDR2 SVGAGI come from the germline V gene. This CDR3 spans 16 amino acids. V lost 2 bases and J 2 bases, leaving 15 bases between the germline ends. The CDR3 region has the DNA TGTGCCAGCAGTTACCTGGGGGCCGCGGATAACACTGAAGCTTTCTTT. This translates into CASSYLGAADNTEAFF.

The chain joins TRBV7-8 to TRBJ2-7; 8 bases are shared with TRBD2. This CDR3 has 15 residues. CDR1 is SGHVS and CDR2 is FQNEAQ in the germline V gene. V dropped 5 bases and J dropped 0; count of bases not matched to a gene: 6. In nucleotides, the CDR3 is TGTGCCAGCAGCAACCGGACTAGCCGCTCCTACGAGCAGTACTTC. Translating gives CASSNRTSRSYEQYF.

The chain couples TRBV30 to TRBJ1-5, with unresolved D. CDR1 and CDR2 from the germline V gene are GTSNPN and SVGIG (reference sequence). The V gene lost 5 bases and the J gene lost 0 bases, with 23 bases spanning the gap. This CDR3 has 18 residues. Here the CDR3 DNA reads TGTGCCTGGGGCCCCCCAGAAGAGAGCGATAATAGCAATCAGCCCCAGCATTTT. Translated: CAWGPPEESDNSNQPQHF.

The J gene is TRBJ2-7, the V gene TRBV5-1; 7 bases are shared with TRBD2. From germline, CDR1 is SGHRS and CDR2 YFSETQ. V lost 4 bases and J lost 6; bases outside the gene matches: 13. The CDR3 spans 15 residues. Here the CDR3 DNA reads TGCGCCAGCAGCAGAAATCCCGGGACTAATGGCGAGCAGTACTTC. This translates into CASSRNPGTNGEQYF.

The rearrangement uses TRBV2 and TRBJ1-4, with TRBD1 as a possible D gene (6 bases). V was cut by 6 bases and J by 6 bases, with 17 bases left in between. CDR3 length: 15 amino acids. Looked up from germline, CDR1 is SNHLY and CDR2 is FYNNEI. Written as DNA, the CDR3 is TGTGCCAGCAGCCCCGTAACAGGGACGGATGAAAAACTGTTTTTT. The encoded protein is CASSPVTGTDEKLFF.

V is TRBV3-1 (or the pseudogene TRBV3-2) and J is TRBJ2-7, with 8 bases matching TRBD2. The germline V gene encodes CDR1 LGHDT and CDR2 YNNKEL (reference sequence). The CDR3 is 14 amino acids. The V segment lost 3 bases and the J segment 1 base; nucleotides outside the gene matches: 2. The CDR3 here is CASSHAGGSYEQYF. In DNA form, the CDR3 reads TGTGCCAGCAGCCACGCGGGGGGATCCTACGAGCAGTACTTC.

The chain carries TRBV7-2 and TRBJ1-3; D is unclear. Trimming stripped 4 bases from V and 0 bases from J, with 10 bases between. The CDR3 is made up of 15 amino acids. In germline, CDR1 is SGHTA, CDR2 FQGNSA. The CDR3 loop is CASSYQRLSGNTIYF. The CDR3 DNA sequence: TGTGCCAGCAGCTATCAGAGGCTCTCTGGAAACACCATATATTTT.

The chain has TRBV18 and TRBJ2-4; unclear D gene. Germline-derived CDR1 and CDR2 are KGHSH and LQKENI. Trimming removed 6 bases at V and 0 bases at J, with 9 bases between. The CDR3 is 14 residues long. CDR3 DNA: TGTGCCAGCTCGGCAGACCTAGCCAAAAACATTCAGTACTTC. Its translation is CASSADLAKNIQYF.

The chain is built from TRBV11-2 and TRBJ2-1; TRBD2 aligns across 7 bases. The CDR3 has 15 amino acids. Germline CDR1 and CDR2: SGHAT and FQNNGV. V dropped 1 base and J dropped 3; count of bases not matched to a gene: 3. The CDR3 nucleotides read TGTGCCAGCAGCTTAGGCGGGGGATTCTACAATGAGCAGTTCTTC. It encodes CASSLGGGFYNEQFF.

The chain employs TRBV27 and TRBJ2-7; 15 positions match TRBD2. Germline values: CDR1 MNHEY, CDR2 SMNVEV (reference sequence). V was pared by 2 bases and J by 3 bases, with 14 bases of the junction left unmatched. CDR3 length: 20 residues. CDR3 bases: TGTGCCAGCAGTTTACGCCCCCCGGGACTAGCGGGGGGAGTTATCTACGAGCAGTACTTC. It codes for CASSLRPPGLAGGVIYEQYF.

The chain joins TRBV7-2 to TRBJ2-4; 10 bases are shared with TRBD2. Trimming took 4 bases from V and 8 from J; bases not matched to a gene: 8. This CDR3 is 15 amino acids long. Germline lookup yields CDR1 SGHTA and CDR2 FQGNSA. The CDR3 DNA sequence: TGTGCCAGCAGCTCCGGAGCGGGGGGGGTTGACATTCAGTACTTC. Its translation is CASSSGAGGVDIQYF.

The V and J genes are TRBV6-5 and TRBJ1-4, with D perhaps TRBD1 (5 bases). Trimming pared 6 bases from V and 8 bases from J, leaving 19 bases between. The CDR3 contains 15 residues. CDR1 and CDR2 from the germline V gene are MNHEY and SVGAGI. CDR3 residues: CASRPFGGAREKLFF. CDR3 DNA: TGTGCCAGCAGGCCCTTTGGAGGGGCGCGAGAAAAACTGTTTTTT.